Described below is a single TCR beta chain sequence and its context. Its specificity is not known. V lost 4 bases and J lost 5, with 12 bases in between. Looked up from germline, CDR1 is KGHSH and CDR2 is LQKENI. This CDR3 has 15 residues. This sample is part of a study of blood T cells in healthy people across ages. Every sample had a minimum of 6.5 million PBMCs isolated. The amount of total RNA extracted per sample was at least 5.5 micrograms. With a J-beta primer mix and a sample-barcoded 5' primer, a second PCR ran about 7 to 12 cycles. TCRdb re-analysed the 5' RACE reads in MiXCR, keeping a single row per CDR3 protein. The sample contains about 1,400,000 distinct CDR3 sequences, 40% to 50% of which appear only once. Study-wide results and caveats: Among long-lived donors, naive CD4+ cells were more numerous and diversity higher than in aged donors.

Material for sequencing was blood. The rearrangement uses TRBV18 and TRBJ1-6, with D unresolved. This receptor was taken from a woman aged 18-30 years in good health. CDR3 sequence: CASSLGLLDNSPLHF. Here the CDR3 DNA reads TGTGCCAGCTCACTTGGACTCTTGGATAATTCACCCCTCCACTTT.